The T cell receptor (beta chain) under discussion was sequenced for a study of memory CD4+ T cells and cytomegalovirus serostatus. Study summary: This sample comes from healthy Belgian adults, eight or nine CMV seropositive, some 22 seronegative.

In the source study's methods: Out-of-frame sequences were removed, leaving roughly 2,200,000 distinct TCRbeta sequences. Sequencing used immunoSEQ multiplex PCR; TCRdb keeps in-frame clones, though not all of them. The V and J calls and clone size are taken from that table; D and trimming were inferred from the DNA. The top ten clones hold 1.1% of a sample with about 59,000 clones, 80% to 85% of them seen once. The CDR3 totals 17 residues. The V gene end was trimmed by 5 bases and the J gene end by 1 base; junction bases not matched to a gene: 10. Germline CDR1 and CDR2: SEHNR and FQNEAQ (reference sequence). The sort gate was single viable CD3+CD4+CD8-CD45RO+ cells for memory CD4+ T cells.

The chain employs TRBV7-9 and TRBJ2-1; 8 nucleotides agree with TRBD2. This sequence originates from an adult in good health and CMV-seronegative. The sample was memory CD4+ T cells from blood. As DNA, the CDR3 is TGTGCCAGCAGCCCCTTTGGCGGGAGGAGGTCCTACAATGAGCAGTTCTTC. Protein product: CASSPFGGRRSYNEQFF.